This T cell receptor (beta chain) was sequenced during a study of T cell responses to AZD1222 COVID-19 vaccine. The assay was immunoSEQ multiplex PCR, and TCRdb's table has in-frame clones only and misses some. The table has fewer than 85,000 clones, 89% seen once; the top ten hold over 7.5%. CDR1 is SEHNR and CDR2 is FQNEAQ in the germline V gene (reference sequence). The V end lost 8 bases, the J end lost 3 bases, and 17 bases lay between the germline ends. CDR3 length equals 14 residues. Sequencing was performed on peripheral blood, taken 28 days after the second AZD1222 dose. This clonotype was obtained from an adult who received the AZD1222 COVID-19 vaccine. The V gene is TRBV7-9, the J gene TRBJ2-7; D is unresolved. The CDR3, as DNA: TGTGCCAGCTCCGGGCTAGAGGTCTACTACGAGCAGTACGTC. It translates to CASSGLEVYYEQYV.